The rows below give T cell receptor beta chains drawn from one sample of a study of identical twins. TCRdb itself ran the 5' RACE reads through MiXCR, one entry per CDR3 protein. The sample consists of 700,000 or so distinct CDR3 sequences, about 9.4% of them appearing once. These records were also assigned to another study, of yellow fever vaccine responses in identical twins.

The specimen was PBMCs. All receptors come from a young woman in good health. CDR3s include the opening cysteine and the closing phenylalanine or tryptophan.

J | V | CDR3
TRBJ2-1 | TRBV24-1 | CATSETWGEQFF
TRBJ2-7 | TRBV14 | CASSIFAGGYEQYF
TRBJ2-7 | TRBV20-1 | CSASTGAPYEQYF
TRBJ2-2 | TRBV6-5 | CASSYSSVAAELFF
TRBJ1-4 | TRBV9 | CASSVPQPGQGKEKLFF
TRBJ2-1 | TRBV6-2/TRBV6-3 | CASSSSGGAVEQFF
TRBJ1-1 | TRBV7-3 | CAGHFSGKGANTEAFF
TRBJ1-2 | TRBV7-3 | CASSRGTGLGIDGYTF
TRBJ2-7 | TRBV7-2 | CASSFAVGGDEQYF
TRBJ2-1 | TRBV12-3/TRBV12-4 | CASTDPGQGTFF
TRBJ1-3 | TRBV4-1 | CASSRLDVSGNTIYF
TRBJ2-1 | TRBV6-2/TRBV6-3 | CASSYYPSLSEQFF
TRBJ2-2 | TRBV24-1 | CATSDPGWNGELFF
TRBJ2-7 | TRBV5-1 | CASSSNRGGYEQYF
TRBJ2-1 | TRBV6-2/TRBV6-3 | CASSYPTRGYNEQFF
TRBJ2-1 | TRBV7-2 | CASSPFGGSYEQFF
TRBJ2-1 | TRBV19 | CASIRLGDNEQFF
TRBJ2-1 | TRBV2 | CASSEGVGRNNEQFF
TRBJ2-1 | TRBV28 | CASSSPGLAPSHNEQFF
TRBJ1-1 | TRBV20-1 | CSARIALPGNTEAFF
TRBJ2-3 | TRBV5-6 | CASSHGTSTDTQYF
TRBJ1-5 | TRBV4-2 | CASSPNPQGGNQPQHF
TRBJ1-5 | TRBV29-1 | CSGGAATNQPQHF
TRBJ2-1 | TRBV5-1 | CASSGRQGRSYNEQFF
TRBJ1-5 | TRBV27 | CASSHRGHNQPQHF
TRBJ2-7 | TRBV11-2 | CASSSATGAYEQYF
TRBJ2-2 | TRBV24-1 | CATSGPYTGELFF
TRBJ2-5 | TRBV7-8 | CASLASGRQETQYF
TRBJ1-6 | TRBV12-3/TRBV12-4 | CASSLTEYNSPLHF
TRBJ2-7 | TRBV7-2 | CASSQLADYEQYF
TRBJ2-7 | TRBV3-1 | CASSSRASTYEQYF
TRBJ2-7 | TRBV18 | CASSPLRTGAPSYEQYF
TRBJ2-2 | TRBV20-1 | CSASETSANTGELFF
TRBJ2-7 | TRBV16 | CASSQSSARTTATYEQYF
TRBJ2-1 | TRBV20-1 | CSARKGNEQFF
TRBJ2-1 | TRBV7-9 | CASSSQLPSGGFDEQFF
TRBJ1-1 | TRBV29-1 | CSVVPPGATPTEAFF
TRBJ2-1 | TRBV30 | CAWSATRYNEQFF
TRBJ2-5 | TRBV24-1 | CATSDSSATSGRVSETQYF
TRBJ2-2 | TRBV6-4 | CASSWDHRSGELFF
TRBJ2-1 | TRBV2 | CASKAGWGEQFF
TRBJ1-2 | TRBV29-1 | CSVLTGRNYGYTF
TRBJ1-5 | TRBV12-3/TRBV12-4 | CASSLKGDGPQHF
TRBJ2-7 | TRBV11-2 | CASSSVQDYEQYF
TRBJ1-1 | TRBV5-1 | CASSSLTQRGVTAFF
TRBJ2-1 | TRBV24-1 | CATSAPGTNEQFF
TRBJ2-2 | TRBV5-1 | CASSLVLASTGELFF
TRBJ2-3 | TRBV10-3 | CAISGMDTQYF
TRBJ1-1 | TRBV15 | CATSRDVGPNTEAFF
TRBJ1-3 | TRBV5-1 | CASSLDTAGGNTIYF
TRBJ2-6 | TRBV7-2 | CASSDAAASGANVLTF
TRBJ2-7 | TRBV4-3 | CASSQGRGQYEQYF
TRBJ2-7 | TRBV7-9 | CASSGRSGNSYEQYF